One T cell receptor beta chain is described in this entry. The sample is drawn from a study of blood T cells in healthy people across ages. Study-wide background: Per two T cells, about one barcoded beta molecule was captured through template switching.

The individuals who served as donors were healthy Caucasians living in Russia, aged about 6 to 100. A sample-barcoded 5' primer and a J-beta primer mix were used in a second PCR of about 7 to 11 cycles. TCRdb used MiXCR to reprocess the 5' RACE reads, holding one entry per CDR3 protein. Of about 570,000 distinct CDR3 sequences detected, roughly a quarter appear once; the ten largest clones hold less than 20%. This CDR3 comprises 15 residues. The V end was cut by 0 bases, the J end by 3 bases, with 11 bases between. From germline, CDR1 is SGDLS and CDR2 YYNGEE. The TCR comes from a woman in her seventies in good health. The specimen sequenced was blood. The V call is TRBV9, the J call TRBJ2-3; no firm D call. The CDR3 sequence: CASSVGVVVTDTQYF. The CDR3 nucleotides read TGTGCCAGCAGCGTAGGAGTAGTAGTAACAGATACGCAGTATTTT.